The clone carrying this T cell receptor beta chain was counted many times. Its antigen is as yet unknown. Patients were excluded because of uncontrolled infection, other autoimmune disease, pregnancy or lactation. Clinical symptoms, serum thyroxine and TRAb, thyroid ultrasound and orbital computed tomography were used for the diagnoses. This entry belongs to a study of T cells in Graves' hyperthyroidism and ophthalmopathy. Whole-study results and caveats: Most clonotypes expanded in thyroid above 0.001 were likewise present in blood. Through a model of 13 V-J features, ophthalmopathy was separated from stable hyperthyroidism.

The CDR3 loop spans 16 amino acids. V gave up 0 bases and J gave up 5 bases, with 14 bases separating them. TCR beta CDR3 regions were amplified from RNA transcripts. The HTBI primer set drove a first-round RT-PCR of the TCR CDR3. TCRdb analysed the multiplex PCR reads with MiXCR anew, one entry per CDR3 protein. The sample shows about 500,000 distinct CDR3 sequences, around 15% of them seen only once. The sample was blood. This sequence joins TRBV12-3 or TRBV12-4 and TRBJ2-1; D is undetermined. The receptor was isolated from a young woman with Graves' hyperthyroidism. The CDR3 loop reads CASSLALWAGNNEQFF. In nucleotides, the CDR3 is TGTGCCAGCAGTTTAGCGTTATGGGCTGGCAACAATGAGCAGTTCTTC.